These 22 T cell receptor beta chains share one sample of origin, sequenced in a study of identical twins. Using its own MiXCR run on the 5' RACE reads, TCRdb lists one record per CDR3 protein. The sample includes under 300,000 distinct CDR3 sequences, about 8% of them seen just once. Another study also made use of these data, one on yellow fever vaccine responses in identical twins.

Input material: CD8+ T cells sorted from blood. The receptor set was obtained from a young woman in good health.

The sample holds many counts of this clonotype. The rearrangement uses TRBV7-9 and TRBJ1-1; D gene ambiguous. The CDR3 consists of 16 residues. Trimming shortened V by 2 bases and J by 2 bases, and 15 bases separated the two germline ends. Germline V gives CDR1 SEHNR, CDR2 FQNEAQ (reference sequence). The CDR3 loop is CASSLFGVSFNTEAFF. The CDR3 nucleotides are TGTGCCAGCAGCTTATTTGGAGTCAGTTTTAACACTGAAGCTTTCTTT.

The chain combines TRBV28 with TRBJ2-3; D remains unclear. The germline CDR1 and CDR2 sequences are MDHEN and SYDVKM. V gave up 5 bases and J gave up 14 bases, with 14 bases separating them. The CDR3 loop spans 11 amino acids. The DNA of the CDR3 is TGTGCCAGCAGTGGGGTTGGGCCCCCGTATTTT. It encodes CASSGVGPPYF.

This clonotype was counted many times. This rearrangement joins TRBV7-9 to TRBJ1-1, with no clear D. Trimming took off 2 bases at V and 4 bases at J, with 11 bases between the two ends. This CDR3 region has 14 residues. The germline V gene encodes CDR1 SEHNR and CDR2 FQNEAQ (reference sequence). The CDR3 here is CASSLRPAATEAFF. The CDR3 bases are TGTGCCAGCAGCTTAAGGCCGGCCGCCACTGAAGCTTTCTTT.

Only a few counts were recorded for this clonotype. The chain employs TRBV7-9 and TRBJ1-2, with D maybe TRBD1 (5 bases). CDR1 is SEHNR and CDR2 is FQNEAQ in the germline V gene (reference sequence). The CDR3 is 15 amino acids. Trimming left V 4 bases short and J 10 bases short, with 22 bases between. As DNA, the CDR3 is TGTGCCAGCAGCTCACTTCGATCGGGAGACAGCTCCTACACCTTC. Translation gives CASSSLRSGDSSYTF.

This clonotype has a handful of counts. The chain combines TRBV7-3 with TRBJ2-7; perhaps D is TRBD1 or TRBD2 (5 bases each). Between the trimmed V and J ends, which lost 5 bases and 2 bases, there was a span of 13 bases. The germline gives CDR1 SGHTA, CDR2 FQGTGA. The CDR3 covers 14 residues. This CDR3 reads CASSAPGRPYEQYF. The DNA of the CDR3 is TGTGCCAGCAGCGCCCCGGGACGCCCCTACGAGCAGTACTTC.

The chain is built from TRBV15 and TRBJ2-1; 7 bases map to TRBD1. Germline CDR1 is LNHNV and CDR2 is YYDKDF (reference sequence). This CDR3 is built from 14 residues. The J segment lost 5 bases and the V segment lost 2 bases, leaving 3 bases of the junction unmatched. CDR3 region: CATSRRDSHNEQFF. The DNA for the CDR3 is TGTGCCACCAGCAGACGGGACAGCCACAATGAGCAGTTCTTC.

This clonotype has at least ten counts. This rearrangement joins TRBV7-9 to TRBJ2-7, with a possible D match to TRBD2 (6 bases). The CDR3 is made up of 15 amino acids. V dropped 0 bases and J dropped 3 bases, with 12 bases sitting between them. Germline V gene data show CDR1 as SEHNR and CDR2 as FQNEAQ (reference sequence). This chain's CDR3 is CASSLASGESYEQYF. DNA of the CDR3: TGTGCCAGCAGCTTAGCTAGCGGAGAAAGCTACGAGCAGTACTTC.

This clonotype was detected ten times or more. The V call is TRBV29-1, the J call TRBJ1-4; D is unresolved. V lost 6 bases and J 8 bases, leaving 16 bases between the germline ends. Germline V gene data show CDR1 as SQVTM and CDR2 as ANQGSEA. The CDR3 is 13 residues long. DNA of the CDR3: TGCAGCGTGAGGCGAGGGCGAAAGGAAAAACTGTTTTTT. It encodes CSVRRGRKEKLFF.

The chain recombines TRBV19 with TRBJ2-7, with D possibly matching TRBD1 (5 bases). V dropped 8 bases and J dropped 5 bases, with 16 bases sitting between them. The germline V gene has CDR1 LNHDA and CDR2 SQIVND (reference sequence). This CDR3 spans 13 amino acids. The CDR3 loop is CASWPGFGNEQYF. The CDR3 DNA reads as TGTGCCAGTTGGCCAGGGTTCGGCAACGAGCAGTACTTC.

This clonotype was seen a handful of times. The gene calls are TRBV7-9 and TRBJ2-7, with 9 bases lining up with TRBD2. The germline gives CDR1 SEHNR, CDR2 FQNEAQ (reference sequence). V lost 5 bases, J lost 5 bases, and 7 bases stayed unmatched. CDR3 size: 14 residues. The CDR3 spells CASSPMREGHEQYF. The DNA of the CDR3 is TGTGCCAGCAGCCCCATGCGGGAGGGACACGAGCAGTACTTC.

This clonotype was counted a few times. This sequence joins TRBV27 and TRBJ1-4; D is unresolved. Germline assignment: CDR1 MNHEY and CDR2 SMNVEV (reference sequence). Trimming took 4 bases from V and 0 from J, leaving 9 bases between them. The CDR3 spans 15 residues. The CDR3 nucleotides read TGTGCCAGCAGTTCCCAGTACTCAACTAATGAAAAACTGTTTTTT. It specifies CASSSQYSTNEKLFF.

The chain links TRBV7-2 to TRBJ2-7, with TRBD1 identical over 7 bases. After removal of 5 bases from V and 7 bases from J, the junction contained 8 bases not matched to a gene. The V gene's germline CDR1 is SGHTA and CDR2 FQGNSA. CDR3 length: 13 amino acids. The CDR3 DNA reads as TGTGCCAGCAGCCCCGGGACAGTTTTTGAGCAGTACTTC. It yields the protein CASSPGTVFEQYF.

The V call is TRBV28, the J call TRBJ2-2, with 8 nucleotides matching TRBD2. Germline assignment: CDR1 MDHEN and CDR2 SYDVKM. J lost 3 bases, V lost 11 bases, and 5 bases had no gene match. There are 13 residues in the CDR3. This CDR3 is CAGREVYTGELFF. CDR3 in DNA: TGTGCCGGGCGGGAGGTTTACACCGGGGAGCTGTTTTTT.

This clonotype was counted many times. CDR3 residues: CAISESLTPRGNQPQHF. The CDR3 DNA reads as TGTGCCATCAGTGAGTCGCTTACACCTCGGGGCAATCAGCCCCAGCATTTT. V gene TRBV10-3 combines with J gene TRBJ1-5; unclear D gene. The CDR3 has 17 amino acids. Germline V gives CDR1 ENHRY, CDR2 SYGVKD. The ends were cut back, 0 bases at V and 2 bases at J, with 14 bases in the middle.

This clonotype was counted many times. The V gene is TRBV6-1, the J gene TRBJ1-2; 10 bases are a match to TRBD1. CDR1 and CDR2 from the germline V gene are MNHNS and SASEGT. The CDR3 spans 19 residues. With 0 bases clipped from V and 3 bases from J, the junction kept 13 bases outside the gene matches. CDR3 DNA: TGTGCCAGCAGTGAAGCGCCATGGACCGGGACAGGGGCCGACTATGGCTACACCTTC. Translated: CASSEAPWTGTGADYGYTF.

This clonotype was seen a handful of times. The chain uses TRBV4-2 and TRBJ2-3; the match to TRBD2 covers 13 bases. Trimming cost V 3 bases and J 3 bases; bases outside gene matches: 9. Germline V CDR1 and CDR2: LGHNA, YNFKEQ. The CDR3 consists of 18 residues. This CDR3 is CASSHGLAGVTLTDTQYF. As DNA, the CDR3 is TGTGCCAGCAGCCACGGACTAGCGGGAGTTACCTTAACAGATACGCAGTATTTT.

This clonotype was counted a few times. The genes are TRBV4-3 and TRBJ2-1; D is unclear. The V gene's germline CDR1 is LGHNA and CDR2 YSLEER. V dropped 3 bases and J dropped 10 bases, with 13 bases sitting between them. The CDR3 contains 13 residues. The CDR3 is CASSQARYGEQFF. DNA of the CDR3: TGCGCCAGCAGCCAGGCCCGATACGGCGAGCAGTTCTTC.

The CDR3: CASSFTGRTSYEQYF. In nucleotides, the CDR3 is TGTGCCAGCAGCTTCACAGGGCGAACTTCCTACGAGCAGTACTTC. This chain links TRBV5-5 with TRBJ2-7; the D gene is possibly TRBD1 (6 bases). The V end lost 2 bases, the J end lost 1 base, and 13 bases lay between the germline ends. This CDR3 comprises 15 residues. The germline V gene encodes CDR1 SGHKS and CDR2 YYEKEE (reference sequence).

The sample holds many counts of this clonotype. CDR3 amino acids: CASSALTGVSYEQYF. The CDR3 DNA reads TGTGCCAGCAGCGCACTTACAGGGGTCTCCTACGAGCAGTACTTC. This chain joins TRBV28 and TRBJ2-7, with 7 positions matching TRBD1. Trimming cost V 6 bases and J 0 bases; bases outside gene matches: 8. The CDR3 has 15 residues. The V gene's germline CDR1 is MDHEN and CDR2 SYDVKM.

In this sample, this clonotype turned up many times. The chain has TRBV7-9 and TRBJ2-7, with D possibly TRBD1 on 6 matching bases. V was shortened by 8 bases and J by 0 bases, with 20 bases between the two germline ends. The CDR3 runs 16 residues. The germline V gene encodes CDR1 SEHNR and CDR2 FQNEAQ (reference sequence). In nucleotides, the CDR3 is TGTGCCAGCGACTACTTTCAAGGGGGTAGCTCCTACGAGCAGTACTTC. Translated, it gives CASDYFQGGSSYEQYF.

This chain's CDR3 is CSARAPGQGLDGYTF. The CDR3 region has the DNA TGCAGTGCTAGAGCACCGGGACAGGGGTTAGATGGCTACACCTTC. J is TRBJ1-2 and V is TRBV20-1; TRBD1 matches at 10 bases. Germline-derived CDR1 and CDR2 are DFQATT and SNEGSKA (reference sequence). This CDR3 is built from 15 residues. V trimming: 1 base; J trimming: 6 bases; junction bases outside the gene matches: 8.

This clonotype was observed at least ten times. The gene calls are TRBV4-2 and TRBJ2-5, with a possible D match to TRBD1 (5 bases). Germline lookup yields CDR1 LGHNA and CDR2 YNFKEQ. The V end lost 8 bases, the J end lost 4 bases, and 20 bases lay between the germline ends. The CDR3 has 15 residues. The CDR3 protein is CASAHLLGLGETQYF. The CDR3, as DNA: TGTGCCAGCGCCCACCTTTTGGGGCTAGGAGAGACCCAGTACTTC.